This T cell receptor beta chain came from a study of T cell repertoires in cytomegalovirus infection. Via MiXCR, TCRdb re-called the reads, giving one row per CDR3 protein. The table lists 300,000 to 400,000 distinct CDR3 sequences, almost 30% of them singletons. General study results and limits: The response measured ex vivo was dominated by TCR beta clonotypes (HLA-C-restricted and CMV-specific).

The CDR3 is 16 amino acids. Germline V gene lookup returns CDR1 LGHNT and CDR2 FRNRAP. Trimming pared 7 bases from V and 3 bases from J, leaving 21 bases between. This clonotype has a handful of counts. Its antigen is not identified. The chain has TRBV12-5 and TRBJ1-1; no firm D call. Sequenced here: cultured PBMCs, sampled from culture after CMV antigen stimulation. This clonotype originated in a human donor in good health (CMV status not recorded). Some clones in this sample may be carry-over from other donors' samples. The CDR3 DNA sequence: TGTGCTAGTGTGGTGGCAAGACCATCTACTTACACTGAAGCTTTCTTT. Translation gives CASVVARPSTYTEAFF.